These 7 T cell receptor beta chains originate from one sample sequenced in a study of T cell responses to AZD1222 COVID-19 vaccine. Clones were sequenced by immunoSEQ multiplex PCR, and TCRdb holds only the in-frame ones, with some missing. The table shows about 130,000 clones, with around 90% occurring only once. The sample here was peripheral blood, taken on day 0 of AZD1222 vaccination. These receptors were taken from an adult in good health.

This rearrangement joins TRBV4-3 to TRBJ1-2; a weak D match, TRBD1 (6 bases). This CDR3 contains 15 residues. Germline assignment: CDR1 LGHNA and CDR2 YSLEER. V lost 0 bases to trimming and J lost 5 bases, with 13 bases between them. CDR3 in amino acids: CASSQDTGHLYGYTF. The CDR3 nucleotides are TGCGCCAGCAGCCAAGATACGGGACACCTGTATGGCTACACCTTC.

This rearrangement joins TRBV6-2 or TRBV6-3 to TRBJ1-6; no definite D call. CDR1 is MNHEY, CDR2 SVGEGT, per germline. V was shortened by 0 bases and J by 7 bases, with 7 bases between the two germline ends. This CDR3 has 14 amino acids. The CDR3 region is CASSYSFRNSPLHF. The CDR3 DNA follows: TGTGCCAGCAGTTACTCATTCCGGAATTCACCCCTCCACTTT.

The V call is TRBV5-1, the J call TRBJ1-3; the D is unclear. The V and J ends lost 2 bases and 4 bases respectively, with 4 bases between them. The CDR3 totals 12 residues. CDR1 and CDR2 from the germline V gene are SGHRS and YFSETQ. CDR3 protein: CASSLGGNTIYF. CDR3 sequence (DNA): TGCGCCAGCAGCTTAGGGGGAAACACCATATATTTT. Full variable domain (outside the CDR3, taken from reference TRBV5-1 and TRBJ1-3): KAGVTQTPRYLIKTRGQQVTLSCSPISGHRSVSWYQQTPGQGLQFLFEYFSETQRNKGNFPGRFSGRQFSNSRSEMNVSTLELGDSALYLCASSLGGNTIYFGEGSWLTVV.

This clone was detected a few times. The chain employs TRBV5-5 and TRBJ2-5; D uncertain. This CDR3 comprises 16 residues. The V and J ends lost 0 bases and 5 bases respectively, with 17 bases between them. CDR1 is SGHKS and CDR2 is YYEKEE in the germline V gene (reference sequence). The CDR3 coding sequence is TGTGCCAGCAGCTTGGCGGCCGTACTTAGACGGGAGACCCAGTACTTC. Amino acid sequence: CASSLAAVLRRETQYF.

The rearrangement joins TRBV6-5 to TRBJ2-7, with D perhaps TRBD1 or TRBD2 (5 bases each). Germline V lookup: CDR1 MNHEY, CDR2 SVGAGI. CDR3 length: 15 amino acids. With 4 bases removed from V and 0 bases from J, the gap between germline ends came to 13 bases. CDR3: CASSSDGTSSYEQYF. The CDR3 DNA reads as TGTGCCAGCAGTTCAGACGGGACGAGCTCCTACGAGCAGTACTTC.

V is TRBV6-5 and J is TRBJ1-2; TRBD1 aligns across 8 bases. Germline V gives CDR1 MNHEY, CDR2 SVGAGI. V was clipped by 6 bases and J by 8 bases; unmatched bases: 8. CDR3 length: 13 residues. Here the CDR3 DNA reads TGTGCCAGCAGACCCCAGGGGGCGCGAGGCTACACCTTC. This translates into CASRPQGARGYTF.

CDR3 amino acids: CAISEQTADTQYF. Here the CDR3 DNA reads TGTGCCATCAGTGAGCAGACAGCAGATACGCAGTATTTT. The chain is built from TRBV10-3 and TRBJ2-3; the D gene is possibly TRBD1 (5 bases). Trimming stripped 2 bases from V and 4 bases from J, with 7 bases between. The CDR3 runs 13 residues. The germline gives CDR1 ENHRY, CDR2 SYGVKD.